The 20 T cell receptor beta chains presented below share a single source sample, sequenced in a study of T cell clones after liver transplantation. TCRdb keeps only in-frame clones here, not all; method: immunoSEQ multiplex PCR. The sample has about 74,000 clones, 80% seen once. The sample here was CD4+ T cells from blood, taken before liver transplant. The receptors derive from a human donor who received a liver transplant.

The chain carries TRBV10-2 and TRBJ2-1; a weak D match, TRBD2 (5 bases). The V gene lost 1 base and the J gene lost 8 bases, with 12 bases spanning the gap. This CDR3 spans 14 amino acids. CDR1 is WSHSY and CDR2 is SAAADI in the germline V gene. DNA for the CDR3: TGCGCCAGCAGTGAGTACGCCGCGGGCGATGAGCAGTTCTTC. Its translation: CASSEYAAGDEQFF.

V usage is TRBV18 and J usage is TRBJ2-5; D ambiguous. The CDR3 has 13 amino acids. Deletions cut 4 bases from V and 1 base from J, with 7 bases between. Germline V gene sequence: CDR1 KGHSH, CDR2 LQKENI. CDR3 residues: CASSQQLQETQYF. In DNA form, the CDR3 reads TGTGCCAGCTCACAACAGCTCCAAGAGACCCAGTACTTC.

CDR3 coding DNA: TGCGCCAGCAGCCCTGGGGACAGGGGGTCTCAGCCCCAGCATTTT. Its translation: CASSPGDRGSQPQHF. The rearrangement uses TRBV5-1 and TRBJ1-5, with 11 nucleotides matching TRBD1. This CDR3 is 15 amino acids long. Germline V CDR1 and CDR2: SGHRS, YFSETQ. The trim removed 4 bases at V and 6 bases at J, leaving 6 bases unmatched. Variable domain in full (rest from reference TRBV5-1 and TRBJ1-5): KAGVTQTPRYLIKTRGQQVTLSCSPISGHRSVSWYQQTPGQGLQFLFEYFSETQRNKGNFPGRFSGRQFSNSRSEMNVSTLELGDSALYLCASSPGDRGSQPQHFGDGTRLSIL.

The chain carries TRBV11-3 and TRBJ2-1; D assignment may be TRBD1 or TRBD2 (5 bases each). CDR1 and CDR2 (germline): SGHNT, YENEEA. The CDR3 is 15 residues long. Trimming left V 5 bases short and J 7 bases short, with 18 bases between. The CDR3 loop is CASSAEGARENEQFF. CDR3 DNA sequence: TGTGCCAGCAGCGCCGAAGGCGCCAGGGAGAATGAGCAGTTCTTC.

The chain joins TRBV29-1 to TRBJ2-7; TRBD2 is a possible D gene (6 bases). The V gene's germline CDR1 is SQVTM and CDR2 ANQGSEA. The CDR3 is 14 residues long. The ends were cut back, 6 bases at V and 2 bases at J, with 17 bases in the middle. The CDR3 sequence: CSVRSSGVTYEQYF. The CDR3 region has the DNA TGCAGCGTGAGGTCTTCGGGAGTTACCTACGAGCAGTACTTC.

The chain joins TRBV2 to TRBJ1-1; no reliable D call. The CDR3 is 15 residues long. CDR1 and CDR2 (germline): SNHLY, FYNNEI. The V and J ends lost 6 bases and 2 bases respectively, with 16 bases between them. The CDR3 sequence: CASRSVQRLNTEAFF. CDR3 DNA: TGTGCCAGCAGGAGCGTACAAAGATTAAACACTGAAGCTTTCTTT.

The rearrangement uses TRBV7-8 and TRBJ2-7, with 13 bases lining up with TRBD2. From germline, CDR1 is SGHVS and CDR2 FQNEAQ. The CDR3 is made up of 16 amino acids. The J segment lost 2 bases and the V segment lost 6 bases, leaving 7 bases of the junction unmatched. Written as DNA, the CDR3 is TGTGCCAGCAGGGGCGGACTAGCGGGAGTACCCTACGAGCAGTACTTC. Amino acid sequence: CASRGGLAGVPYEQYF.

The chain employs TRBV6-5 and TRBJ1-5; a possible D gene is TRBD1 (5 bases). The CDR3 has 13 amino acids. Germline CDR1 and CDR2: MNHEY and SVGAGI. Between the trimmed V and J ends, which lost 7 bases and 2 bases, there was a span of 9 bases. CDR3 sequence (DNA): TGTGCCAGCACGGGCAGGGGCAATCAGCCCCAGCATTTT. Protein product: CASTGRGNQPQHF.

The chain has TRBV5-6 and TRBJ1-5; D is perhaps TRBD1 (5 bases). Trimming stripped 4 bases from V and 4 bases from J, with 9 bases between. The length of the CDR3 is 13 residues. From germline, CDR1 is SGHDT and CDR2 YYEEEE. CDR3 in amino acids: CASSRTPNQPQHF. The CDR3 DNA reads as TGTGCCAGCAGCCGGACACCTAATCAGCCCCAGCATTTT.

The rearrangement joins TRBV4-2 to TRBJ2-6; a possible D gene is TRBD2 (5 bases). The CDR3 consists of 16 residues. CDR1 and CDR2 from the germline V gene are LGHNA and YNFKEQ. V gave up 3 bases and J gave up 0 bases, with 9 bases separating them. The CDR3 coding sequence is TGTGCCAGCAGCCATGGACGGGGCTCTGGGGCCAACGTCCTGACTTTC. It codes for CASSHGRGSGANVLTF.

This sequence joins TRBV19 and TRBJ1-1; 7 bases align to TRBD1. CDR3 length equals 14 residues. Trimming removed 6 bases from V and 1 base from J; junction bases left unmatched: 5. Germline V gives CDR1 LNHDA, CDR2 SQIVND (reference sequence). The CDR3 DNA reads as TGTGCCAGTAGGGCAGGGGGGAGGAACACTGAAGCTTTCTTT. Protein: CASRAGGRNTEAFF.

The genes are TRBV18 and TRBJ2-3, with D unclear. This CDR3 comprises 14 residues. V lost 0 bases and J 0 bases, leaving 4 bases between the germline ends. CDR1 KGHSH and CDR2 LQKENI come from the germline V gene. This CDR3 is CASSPPGSTDTQYF. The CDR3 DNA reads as TGTGCCAGCTCACCACCGGGTAGCACAGATACGCAGTATTTT.

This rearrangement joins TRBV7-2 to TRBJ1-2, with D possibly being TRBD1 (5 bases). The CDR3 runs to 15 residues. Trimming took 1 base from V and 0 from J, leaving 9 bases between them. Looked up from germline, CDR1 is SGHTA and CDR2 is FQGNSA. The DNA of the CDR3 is TGTGCCAGCAGCTTAGAACGAGGGGCTAACTATGGCTACACCTTC. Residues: CASSLERGANYGYTF.

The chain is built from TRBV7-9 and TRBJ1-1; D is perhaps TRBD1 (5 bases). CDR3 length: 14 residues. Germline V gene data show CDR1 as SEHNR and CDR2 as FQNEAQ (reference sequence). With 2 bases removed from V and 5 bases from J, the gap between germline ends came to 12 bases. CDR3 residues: CASSLQGGGTEAFF. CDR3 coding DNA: TGTGCCAGCAGCTTACAGGGTGGGGGGACTGAAGCTTTCTTT.

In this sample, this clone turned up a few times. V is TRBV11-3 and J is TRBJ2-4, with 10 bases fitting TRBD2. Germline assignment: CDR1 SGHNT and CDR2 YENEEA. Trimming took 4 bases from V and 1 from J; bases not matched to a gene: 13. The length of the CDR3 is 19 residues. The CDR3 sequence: CASSSGGGLAGDAKNIQYF. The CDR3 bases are TGTGCCAGCAGCTCCGGGGGTGGTCTAGCGGGAGACGCCAAAAACATTCAGTACTTC.

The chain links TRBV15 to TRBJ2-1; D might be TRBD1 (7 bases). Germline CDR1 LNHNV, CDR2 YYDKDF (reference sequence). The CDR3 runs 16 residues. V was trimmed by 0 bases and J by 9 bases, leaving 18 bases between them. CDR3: CATSREGGIGGGEQFF. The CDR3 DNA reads TGTGCCACCAGCAGAGAGGGCGGGATAGGGGGCGGTGAGCAGTTCTTC.

Written as DNA, the CDR3 is TGTGCCACCAGCCTTACAGGGTTCAACACTGAAGCTTTCTTT. Translating it yields CATSLTGFNTEAFF. The rearrangement links TRBV15 to TRBJ1-1; tentatively, D is TRBD1 (6 bases). Looked up from germline, CDR1 is LNHNV and CDR2 is YYDKDF (reference sequence). CDR3 length equals 14 residues. V lost 5 bases and J 2 bases, leaving 12 bases between the germline ends. The whole variable domain, remainder taken from reference TRBV15 and TRBJ1-1, is DAMVIQNPRYQVTQFGKPVTLSCSQTLNHNVMYWYQQKSSQAPKLLFHYYDKDFNNEADTPDNFQSRRPNTSFCFLDIRSPGLGDTAMYLCATSLTGFNTEAFFGQGTRLTVV.

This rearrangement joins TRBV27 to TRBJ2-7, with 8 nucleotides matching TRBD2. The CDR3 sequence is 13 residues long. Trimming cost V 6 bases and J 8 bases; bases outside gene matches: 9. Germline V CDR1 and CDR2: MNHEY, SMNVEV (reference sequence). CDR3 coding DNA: TGTGCCAGCAGCCTTAGCGGGACCCCCAAGCAGTACTTC. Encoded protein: CASSLSGTPKQYF.

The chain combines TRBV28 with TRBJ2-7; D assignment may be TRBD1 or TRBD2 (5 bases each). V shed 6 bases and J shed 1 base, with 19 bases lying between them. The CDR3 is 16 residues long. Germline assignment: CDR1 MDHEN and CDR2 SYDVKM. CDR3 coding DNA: TGTGCCAGCAGCCCTAATCGGGGCCCAAGGTCCTACGAGCAGTACTTC. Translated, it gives CASSPNRGPRSYEQYF.

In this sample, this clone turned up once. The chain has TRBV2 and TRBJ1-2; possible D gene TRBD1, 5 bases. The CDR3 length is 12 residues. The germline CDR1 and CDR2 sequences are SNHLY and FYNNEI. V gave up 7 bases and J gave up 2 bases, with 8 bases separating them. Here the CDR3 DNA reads TGTGCCAGCAAGGGGTTGAACTATGGCTACACCTTC. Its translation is CASKGLNYGYTF.